This T cell receptor (beta chain) is drawn from a study of blood T cells in healthy people across ages. Study outcomes and limitations: Conclusively comparing naive with antigen-experienced cells was impossible with unsorted PBMCs.

A second PCR of about 7 to 12 cycles used a sample-barcoded 5' primer and a J-beta primer mix. Each cDNA molecule was tagged by a template-switch adaptor that had 12 random nucleotides. Using its own MiXCR run on the 5' RACE reads, TCRdb lists one record per CDR3 protein. Here the sample spans about 1.7 million distinct CDR3 sequences, 28% being singletons. This clonotype was observed at least ten times. Its antigen is currently unknown. Per germline, CDR1 DFQATT and CDR2 SNEGSKA (reference sequence). Deletions cut 2 bases from V and 4 bases from J, with 17 bases between. The CDR3 length is 15 residues.

This TCR derives from a woman aged 25 to 39 in good health. The chain uses TRBV20-1 and TRBJ2-5; maybe TRBD1 (6 bases). The material sequenced was blood. The CDR3 bases are TGCAGTGCTAGAATTGGAGGCAGGGGCCGAGAGACCCAGTACTTC. Its translation is CSARIGGRGRETQYF.